These T cell receptor beta chains were read from a single sample in a study of cytomegalovirus exposure and HLA in healthy donors. The protocol was immunoSEQ multiplex PCR, while the TCRdb copy is restricted to in-frame clones and leaves out a portion. Recorded for this sample: about 130,000 clones. Sequenced sample: PBMCs. The receptors derive from a middle-aged man in good health and CMV-seronegative. The CDR3 runs from the conserved cysteine through the conserved F or W. The D gene is left open where the match is weak.

>14|-|TRBV7-7|TRBJ2-3
TGTGCTAGCAGCCTAACCCAGTCGGAGGATACGCAGTATTTT
CASSLTQSEDTQYF
>16|-|TRBV7-8|TRBJ2-4
TGTGCCAGCAGCTTAGCGAGGGAGTTAGCCAAAAACATTCAGTACTTC
CASSLARELAKNIQYF
>12|TRBD1|TRBV29-1|TRBJ2-7
TGCAGCGCCGGGCAGGGGGCTGGTGAGCAGTACTTC
CSAGQGAGEQYF
>16|TRBD2|TRBV2|TRBJ2-7
TGTGCCAGCAGGAGGGGGACTAGCGGGAGCTCCTACGAGCAGTACTTC
CASRRGTSGSSYEQYF
>19|TRBD2|TRBV13|TRBJ2-2
TGTGCCAGCAGCTTAGGTTCCCGCGGCAGGACTAGCTTGGGCGGGGAGCTGTTTTTT
CASSLGSRGRTSLGGELFF
>13|-|TRBV2|TRBJ1-1
TGTGCCAGCACAGGACAGAGAAACACTGAAGCTTTCTTT
CASTGQRNTEAFF
>16|-|TRBV28|TRBJ2-7
TGTGCCAGCAGTTTTTTGGGGGGAGGAGCCTCCTACGAGCAGTACTTC
CASSFLGGGASYEQYF
>11|-|TRBV11-3|TRBJ2-1
TGTGCCAGCGGCCGGGAGAATGAGCAGTTCTTC
CASGRENEQFF
>13|-|TRBV11-1|TRBJ2-1
TGTGCCAGCAGCCTAGCTGGACTTGATGAGCAGTTCTTC
CASSLAGLDEQFF
>15|TRBD2|TRBV2|TRBJ2-5
TGTGCCAGCAATTGGGCGGGAGATAAGGAAGAGACCCAGTACTTC
CASNWAGDKEETQYF
>14|-|TRBV2|TRBJ2-7
TGTGCCAGCCGGCTCGTCCAGGCCTCCTACGAGCAGTACTTC
CASRLVQASYEQYF
>14|-|TRBV6-4|TRBJ2-7
TGTGCCAGCCCCGCTAGAGCAGCGTCCTACGAGCAGTACTTC
CASPARAASYEQYF
>13|-|TRBV19|TRBJ2-5
TGTGCCAGTAAAAGGCACCCAGGGGAGACCCAGTACTTC
CASKRHPGETQYF
>14|-|TRBV5-1|TRBJ2-7
TGCGCCAGCAGCTTGGATTCCAGGAACTACGAGCAGTACTTC
CASSLDSRNYEQYF
>13|-|TRBV27|TRBJ1-2
TGTGCCACTAAAACCTGGCAGGACTATGGCTACACCTTC
CATKTWQDYGYTF
>14|-|TRBV15|TRBJ2-5
TGTGCCACCAGCGGTGACGGGCAGGGGGAGACCCAGTACTTC
CATSGDGQGETQYF
>12|TRBD1|TRBV27|TRBJ2-7
TGTGCCAGTCAGGGGGCAACCTACGAGCAGTACTTC
CASQGATYEQYF
>15|TRBD2|TRBV9|TRBJ2-5
TGTGCCAGCAGCGTAGTCGGGAGGGCCTCGGAGACCCAGTACTTC
CASSVVGRASETQYF
>13|-|TRBV19|TRBJ2-7
TGTGCCAGTAGTATCAGAGGGCGGGGCGAGCAGTACTTC
CASSIRGRGEQYF
>15|TRBD2|TRBV5-4|TRBJ2-7
TGTGCCAGCAGCTTGAAAAGCGGGAGTACCTACGAGCAGTACTTC
CASSLKSGSTYEQYF
>18|TRBD2|TRBV7-2|TRBJ2-3
TGTGCCAGCAGCTCGACCGGGACTAGCGGAGTGGACACAGATACGCAGTATTTT
CASSSTGTSGVDTDTQYF
>16|-|TRBV7-8|TRBJ1-3
TGTGCCAGCAGCTTAGTTGGGGGCAGAACGGGAAACACCATATATTTT
CASSLVGGRTGNTIYF
>14|-|TRBV28|TRBJ2-5
TGTGCCAGCAGTTTAGGCGGGCAGCAAGAGACCCAGTACTTC
CASSLGGQQETQYF
>16|TRBD2|TRBV4-1|TRBJ2-3
TGCGCCAGCAGCCAAGATTTTGCGGGAGGAACAGATACGCAGTATTTT
CASSQDFAGGTDTQYF